The sequence of this T cell receptor beta chain was determined in a study of CD8 T cells in ankylosing spondylitis. The CDR3 extends over 14 amino acids. Germline loops: CDR1 MDHEN, CDR2 SYDVKM. TCRdb ran MiXCR on the 5' RACE reads and lists one entry per CDR3 protein. The data show about 190,000 distinct CDR3 sequences, 10% to 15% seen once. In its sample, this clonotype was seen once. Its cognate antigen is unknown. Just one base apart from a much larger clone, this may be a read error. Overall study findings and caveats: The disease-linked clones had a CD8+ phenotype and low blood frequencies. Reports say disease-linked clones showed up significantly more in matched ankylosing spondylitis synovial fluid.

The TCR originated in a female donor with ankylosing spondylitis or in good health (not recorded which). V gene TRBV28 combines with J gene TRBJ1-3; D not resolved. The sample taken for sequencing was blood, either unsorted or a sorted T cell fraction (not recorded which). CDR3 region: CAGSPRTGGNTIYF. The DNA of the CDR3 is TGTGCCGGCAGTCCAAGAACGGGCGGAAACACCATATATTTT.